The entry that follows covers one T cell receptor beta chain sequence. The germline gives CDR1 DFQATT, CDR2 SNEGSKA (reference sequence). The V segment lost 6 bases and the J segment 9 bases; nucleotides outside the gene matches: 8. This CDR3 has 14 amino acids. The data stem from a study of T cells in Graves' hyperthyroidism and ophthalmopathy. Amplification targeted TCR beta CDR3 regions from RNA transcripts. The HTBI primer set was used in a first-round RT-PCR of the TCR CDR3. MiXCR was run by TCRdb on the multiplex PCR reads, yielding one entry per CDR3 protein. Among 40,000 to 55,000 distinct CDR3 sequences, about half were seen once, and the ten largest hold around 32%.

The V and J genes are TRBV20-1 and TRBJ2-1, with 13 bases fitting TRBD2. Sequenced material: peripheral blood or thyroid tissue (not recorded which). The clonotype was recovered from a woman aged 45-59 years with Graves' hyperthyroidism. Here the CDR3 DNA reads TGCAGTGCCACCAGGACTAGCGGGAGACGTGAGCAGTTCTTC. It encodes CSATRTSGRREQFF.